The 11 T cell receptor beta chains given below trace back to one sample, sequenced in a study of blood T cell repertoires in COVID-19. This table comes from immunoSEQ multiplex PCR, and its TCRdb copy is limited to in-frame clones, with some not included. The table has fewer than 75,000 clones, 80% to 90% seen once. Sequencing input: peripheral blood. These receptors were collected from a man at least 80 years old with acute or convalescent COVID-19.

The chain joins TRBV24-1 to TRBJ1-2; D remains ambiguous. Germline V lookup: CDR1 KGHDR, CDR2 SFDVKD. This CDR3 contains 12 residues. V was pared by 4 bases and J by 8 bases, with 10 bases between. The CDR3 DNA reads TGTGCCACCAGTGAATCCTGGAGAGGCTACACCTTC. The encoded protein is CATSESWRGYTF.

The chain links TRBV6-1 to TRBJ1-2; maybe TRBD1 (6 bases). Germline assignment: CDR1 MNHNS and CDR2 SASEGT. Trimming left V 6 bases short and J 2 bases short, with 13 bases between. This CDR3 is 14 amino acids long. DNA for the CDR3: TGTGCCAGCAGCATTCGTGGACAGAACTATGGCTACACCTTC. Its translation: CASSIRGQNYGYTF.

This chain uses TRBV5-1 with TRBJ2-5, with 10 bases lining up with TRBD1. After removal of 5 bases from V and 5 bases from J, the junction contained 9 bases not matched to a gene. Germline assignment: CDR1 SGHRS and CDR2 YFSETQ. The CDR3 is made up of 15 amino acids. CDR3 protein: CASRSGTGVMETQYF. The CDR3, as DNA: TGCGCCAGCAGATCCGGGACAGGGGTAATGGAGACCCAGTACTTC.

V gene TRBV5-8 combines with J gene TRBJ1-1; no clear D gene. Trimming removed 2 bases from V and 0 bases from J, with 8 bases in between. The CDR3 runs 14 residues. The germline V gene has CDR1 SGHTS and CDR2 YDEGEE. This CDR3 is CASSFGRLNTEAFF. CDR3 DNA sequence: TGTGCCAGCAGCTTTGGCAGGTTGAACACTGAAGCTTTCTTT.

This clone is a singleton in its sample. The rearrangement joins TRBV2 to TRBJ2-2; D is perhaps TRBD2 (6 bases). V dropped 4 bases and J dropped 0 bases, with 12 bases sitting between them. This CDR3 region has 16 residues. Germline CDR1 is SNHLY and CDR2 is FYNNEI. The CDR3 bases are TGTGCCAGCAGTGCCCAGGGCGGGGCGAACACCGGGGAGCTGTTTTTT. Protein product: CASSAQGGANTGELFF. The complete variable domain, with remaining parts taken from reference TRBV2 and TRBJ2-2, reads EPEVTQTPSHQVTQMGQEVILRCVPISNHLYFYWYRQILGQKVEFLVSFYNNEISEKSEIFDDQFSVERPDGSNFTLKIRSTKLEDSAMYFCASSAQGGANTGELFFGEGSRLTVL.

A note on this clone: This same CDR3 is encoded by further DNA sequences in the sample. The chain's CDR3 is CSVGESYEQYF. CDR3 in DNA: TGCAGCGTGGGAGAGAGCTACGAGCAGTACTTC. This chain uses TRBV29-1 with TRBJ2-7, with D perhaps matching TRBD2 (5 bases). CDR1 is SQVTM and CDR2 is ANQGSEA in the germline V gene. CDR3 length: 11 amino acids. Trimming removed 6 bases at V and 3 bases at J, with 9 bases between.

As to this clone: The same CDR3 can be traced to other DNA sequences in this sample. The chain joins TRBV3-1 (or the pseudogene TRBV3-2) to TRBJ1-1; possible D gene TRBD1, 6 bases. Germline V gives CDR1 LGHDT, CDR2 YNNKEL (reference sequence). This CDR3 is built from 16 residues. V dropped 0 bases and J dropped 8 bases, with 19 bases sitting between them. Here the CDR3 reads CASSQDTGRGLAEAFF. The CDR3 coding sequence is TGTGCCAGCAGCCAAGATACAGGCAGGGGTCTTGCCGAAGCTTTCTTT.

The J gene is TRBJ1-2, the V gene TRBV4-1; TRBD1 matches at 8 bases. The germline V gene has CDR1 MGHRA and CDR2 YSYEKL. There are 14 residues in the CDR3. V was pared by 3 bases and J by 11 bases, with 11 bases of the junction left unmatched. CDR3 coding DNA: TGCGCCAGCAGCCAGCTATACGGACAGGGCCTGTACACCTTC. Its protein is CASSQLYGQGLYTF.

This chain links TRBV3-1 (or the pseudogene TRBV3-2) with TRBJ1-3; D is unclear. The CDR3 has 13 residues. Looked up from germline, CDR1 is LGHDT and CDR2 is YNNKEL (reference sequence). V dropped 6 bases and J dropped 2 bases, with 8 bases sitting between them. CDR3 coding DNA: TGTGCCAGCAGTCCCAGCGCTGGAAACACCATATATTTT. This codes for CASSPSAGNTIYF.

The CDR3, as DNA: TGTGCCAGCGGGCGGACAGGGAATACCCACGAGCAGTACTTC. Its translation is CASGRTGNTHEQYF. The chain combines TRBV6-1 with TRBJ2-7; TRBD1 aligns across 8 bases. V gave up 8 bases and J gave up 5 bases; unmatched junction bases: 11. The CDR3 sequence is 14 residues long. The germline CDR1 and CDR2 sequences are MNHNS and SASEGT.

The V and J genes are TRBV30 and TRBJ1-4; 8 nucleotides line up with TRBD1. V lost 0 bases to trimming and J lost 6 bases; unmatched junction nucleotides: 0. This CDR3 spans 13 amino acids. From germline, CDR1 is GTSNPN and CDR2 SVGIG (reference sequence). The CDR3 DNA sequence: TGTGCCTGGAGTGTACAGGGGGATGAAAAACTGTTTTTT. This encodes CAWSVQGDEKLFF.